A selection of T cell receptor beta chains follows, all from one sample in a study of T cells in Graves' hyperthyroidism and ophthalmopathy. TCRdb re-called the multiplex PCR reads through MiXCR, storing one row per CDR3 protein. The sample carries 600,000 to 850,000 distinct CDR3 sequences, under 20% recorded once. Sequencing was performed on blood. These receptors all come from a woman between 50 and 59 years old with Graves' hyperthyroidism that later progressed to Graves' ophthalmopathy. The CDR3 runs from the conserved cysteine through the conserved F or W. The D gene is left open where the match is weak. Clone size is shown for a subset of rows, as once, few, many or a class of expanded clone.

TGTGCCAGCAGTGATAGGACAGGTGAGCCTAACTATGGCTACACCTTC,CASSDRTGEPNYGYTF,few,TRBJ1-2,TRBD1,TRBV6-1
TGTGCCAGTAGTATGGCAGGGAGCTATGGCTACACCTTC,CASSMAGSYGYTF,NA,TRBJ1-2,NA,TRBV19
TGTGCCAGCAGCCAGGGAGACGTATACACCGGAAGGTCCGCTTTCTTT,CASSQGDVYTGRSAFF,many,TRBJ1-1,NA,TRBV3-1
TGTGCCAGCAGGCCGGGGGGCGCACGTCTCGATGAGCAGTTCTTC,CASRPGGARLDEQFF,many,TRBJ2-1,NA,TRBV11-2
TGTGCCAGCAGCTTAGAGAGTCAGGGTGGGAAGAAGACCCAGTACTTC,CASSLESQGGKKTQYF,few,TRBJ2-5,NA,TRBV7-6
TGTGCCAGCAGTGCAGGTTCCTCGGAATATTTT,CASSAGSSEYF,many,TRBJ1-3,NA,TRBV2
TGTGCCACCCTGGGGGACGTAACAGATACGCAGTATTTT,CATLGDVTDTQYF,many,TRBJ2-3,NA,TRBV11-2
TGTGCCAGCAGACCGACAGGGGGAGATGGCTACACCTTC,CASRPTGGDGYTF,many,TRBJ1-2,TRBD1,TRBV3-1
TGTGCCAGCAGAGTCGCAGGGGAAACCAATCAGCCCCAGCATTTT,CASRVAGETNQPQHF,many,TRBJ1-5,NA,TRBV6-2/TRBV6-3
TGCAGCGTTGACCCGACTGGCACAGATACGCAGTATTTT,CSVDPTGTDTQYF,many,TRBJ2-3,NA,TRBV29-1
TGTGCTAGTGGTCGGGACAGGGAAGGCTACACCTTC,CASGRDREGYTF,many,TRBJ1-2,TRBD1,TRBV12-5
TGTGCCAGCAGCGGACGGGACACTCTCAATGAGCAGTTCTTC,CASSGRDTLNEQFF,many,TRBJ2-1,NA,TRBV7-9
TGCGCCAGCAGCCAGGGACAGGGGGGGTATAATTCACCCCTCCACTTT,CASSQGQGGYNSPLHF,NA,TRBJ1-6,TRBD1,TRBV5-1
TGTGCCAGCAGCCCTCCGGGAGGGCAGGAGACCCAGTACTTC,CASSPPGGQETQYF,many,TRBJ2-5,TRBD2,TRBV3-1
TGCGCCAGCAGCTTCTTGGGCGATCAGCCCCAGCATTTT,CASSFLGDQPQHF,few,TRBJ1-5,NA,TRBV5-1
TGCAGTGCTAGAGATCTTGGGTGGGTGAGCACTGAAGCTTTCTTT,CSARDLGWVSTEAFF,many,TRBJ1-1,NA,TRBV20-1
TGCGCCAGCAGCTTGGGGGGGCAAAGCTATGGCTACACCTTC,CASSLGGQSYGYTF,NA,TRBJ1-2,NA,TRBV5-1
TGCGCCAGCAGACCCCCGGGGGCTGGAGATACGCAGTATTTT,CASRPPGAGDTQYF,NA,TRBJ2-3,NA,TRBV10-2
TGTGCCAGCAGCCCATCGGGCACTACCAGTACAGCTTTCTTT,CASSPSGTTSTAFF,NA,TRBJ1-1,NA,TRBV7-3
TGCAGTGCCTGGTGGAGCAGCACAGATACGCAGTATTTT,CSAWWSSTDTQYF,NA,TRBJ2-3,NA,TRBV20-1
TGTGCCAGCACCCTGCTCGAAGCTGGAAACACCATATATTTT,CASTLLEAGNTIYF,many,TRBJ1-3,NA,TRBV12-3/TRBV12-4
TGTGCCAGCAGTTTAGAAGGTGGGATCAATGAGCAGTTCTTC,CASSLEGGINEQFF,NA,TRBJ2-1,NA,TRBV12-3/TRBV12-4
TGTGCCAGCAGGGCCGGACAGACCCCCGAGCAGTACTTC,CASRAGQTPEQYF,NA,TRBJ2-7,NA,TRBV7-8
TGTGCCAGTAGTATGGCAGGGAACTATGGCTACACCTTC,CASSMAGNYGYTF,NA,TRBJ1-2,NA,TRBV19
TGCGCCAGCAGCCAAGGGAGGACAGATGATCAGCCCCAGCATTTT,CASSQGRTDDQPQHF,NA,TRBJ1-5,NA,TRBV4-1
TGTGCCAGCAGTGAGTCGTCTGTACGCTCCTACAATGAGCAGTTCTTC,CASSESSVRSYNEQFF,NA,TRBJ2-1,NA,TRBV25-1
TGCAGCGTTGAATCGCGGGGGCGGGATACGCAGTATTTT,CSVESRGRDTQYF,NA,TRBJ2-3,NA,TRBV29-1
TGTGCCAGCAGAAGGACAGGGAGTGGCTACACCTTC,CASRRTGSGYTF,NA,TRBJ1-2,TRBD1,TRBV2
TGCAGCGTCGTCAGATCCTTGGTAGCTTTCTTT,CSVVRSLVAFF,few,TRBJ1-1,NA,TRBV29-1